Listed below are T cell receptor beta chains from one sample, sequenced in a study of cytomegalovirus exposure and HLA in healthy donors. The method was immunoSEQ multiplex PCR; TCRdb's version includes in-frame clones alone and lacks a portion of them. The sample has about 280,000 clones, around nine tenths seen once. Sample: PBMCs. These receptors all come from a woman aged 18 to 35 in good health and CMV-seronegative. The CDR3 runs from the conserved cysteine through the conserved F or W. The D gene is left open where the match is weak. The size field is filled for only some rows; it gives once, few, many or a size class.

v_call	j_call	d_call	clone_size	cdr3_aa	cdr3_nt
TRBV6-1	TRBJ1-5	NA	NA	CASSELNIQPQHF	TGTGCCAGCAGTGAACTGAACATCCAGCCCCAGCATTTT
TRBV14	TRBJ2-1	NA	NA	CASSQDLRQGQFF	TGTGCCAGCAGCCAAGATCTGAGGCAGGGGCAGTTCTTC
TRBV5-6	TRBJ1-1	NA	NA	CASSLDGGNTEAFF	TGTGCCAGCAGCTTGGACGGCGGGAACACTGAAGCTTTCTTT
TRBV7-3	TRBJ2-6	NA	NA	CASSLKAGSGANVLTF	TGTGCCAGCAGCTTAAAGGCGGGGTCTGGGGCCAACGTCCTGACTTTC
TRBV7-8	TRBJ2-5	NA	NA	CASSAITGAQETQYF	TGTGCCAGCAGCGCCATTACTGGGGCCCAAGAGACCCAGTACTTC
TRBV14	TRBJ2-5	TRBD2	NA	CASSQASSGMEYF	TGTGCCAGCAGCCAAGCATCTAGCGGAATGGAGTACTTC
TRBV6-6	TRBJ2-7	NA	NA	CASSSDRSYEQYF	TGTGCCAGCAGTTCAGACAGGTCTTACGAGCAGTACTTC
TRBV7-3	TRBJ2-7	NA	NA	CASSPGQHYEQYF	TGTGCCAGCAGCCCCGGACAGCACTACGAGCAGTACTTC
TRBV10-1	TRBJ2-7	TRBD1	NA	CASSRDRDGYEQYF	TGCGCCAGCAGTAGAGACAGGGACGGATACGAGCAGTACTTC
TRBV6-4	TRBJ2-1	NA	few	CASSAQGFRSYNEQFF	TGTGCCAGCAGCGCACAGGGATTTCGATCCTACAATGAGCAGTTCTTC
TRBV5-6	TRBJ2-1	TRBD2	NA	CASNSGGAGGFDEQFF	TGTGCCAGCAACAGCGGGGGGGCAGGTGGGTTCGATGAGCAGTTCTTC
TRBV9	TRBJ2-1	NA	once	CASSNRGGGDNEQFF	TGTGCCAGCAGCAATAGGGGGGGAGGAGACAATGAGCAGTTCTTC
TRBV27	TRBJ1-2	NA	NA	CASSFAGLEGYTF	TGTGCCAGCAGTTTCGCAGGGCTGGAGGGCTACACCTTC
TRBV11-2	TRBJ1-1	TRBD1	NA	CASSLAQGQGIAEAFF	TGTGCCAGCAGCTTGGCCCAGGGACAGGGTATCGCTGAAGCTTTCTTT